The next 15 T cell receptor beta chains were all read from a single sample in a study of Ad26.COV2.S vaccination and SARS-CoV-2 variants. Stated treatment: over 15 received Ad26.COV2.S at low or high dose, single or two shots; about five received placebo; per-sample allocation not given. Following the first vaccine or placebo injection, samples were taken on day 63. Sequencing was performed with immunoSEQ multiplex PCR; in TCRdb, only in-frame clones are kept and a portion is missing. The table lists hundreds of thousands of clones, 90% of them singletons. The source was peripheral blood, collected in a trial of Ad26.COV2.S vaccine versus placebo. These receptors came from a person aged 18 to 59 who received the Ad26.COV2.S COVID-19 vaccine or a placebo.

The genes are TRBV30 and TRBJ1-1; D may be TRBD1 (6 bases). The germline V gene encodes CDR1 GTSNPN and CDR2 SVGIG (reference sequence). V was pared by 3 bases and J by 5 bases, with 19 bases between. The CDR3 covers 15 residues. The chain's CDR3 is CAWSPAGTRRTEAFF. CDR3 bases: TGTGCCTGGAGCCCTGCTGGGACAAGGAGGACTGAAGCTTTCTTT.

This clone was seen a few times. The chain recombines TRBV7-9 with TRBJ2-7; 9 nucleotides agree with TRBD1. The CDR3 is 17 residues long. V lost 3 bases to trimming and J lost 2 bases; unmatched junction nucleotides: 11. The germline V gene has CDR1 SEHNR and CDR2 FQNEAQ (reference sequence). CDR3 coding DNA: TGTGCCAGCAGCTTGAGGGGCGCCGGGACAGGGACCTACGAGCAGTACTTC. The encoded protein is CASSLRGAGTGTYEQYF.

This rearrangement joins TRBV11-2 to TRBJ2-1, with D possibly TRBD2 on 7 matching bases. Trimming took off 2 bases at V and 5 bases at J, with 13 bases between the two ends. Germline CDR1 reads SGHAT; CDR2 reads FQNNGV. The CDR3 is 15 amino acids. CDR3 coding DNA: TGTGCCAGCAGCTTAAACGGGGGGCTCAACAATGAGCAGTTCTTC. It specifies CASSLNGGLNNEQFF.

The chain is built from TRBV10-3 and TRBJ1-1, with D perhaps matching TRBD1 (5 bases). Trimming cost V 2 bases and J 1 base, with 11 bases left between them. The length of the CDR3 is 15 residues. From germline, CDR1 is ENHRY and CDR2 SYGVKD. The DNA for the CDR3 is TGTGCCATCAGTGAGGGTGTGACAGAGAACACTGAAGCTTTCTTT. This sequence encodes CAISEGVTENTEAFF.

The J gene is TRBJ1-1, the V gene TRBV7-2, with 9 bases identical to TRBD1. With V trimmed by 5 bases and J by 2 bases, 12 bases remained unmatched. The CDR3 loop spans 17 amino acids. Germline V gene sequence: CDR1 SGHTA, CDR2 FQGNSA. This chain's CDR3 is CASSTGGTGFANTEAFF. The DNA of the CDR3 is TGTGCCAGCAGCACCGGGGGGACAGGGTTCGCCAACACTGAAGCTTTCTTT.

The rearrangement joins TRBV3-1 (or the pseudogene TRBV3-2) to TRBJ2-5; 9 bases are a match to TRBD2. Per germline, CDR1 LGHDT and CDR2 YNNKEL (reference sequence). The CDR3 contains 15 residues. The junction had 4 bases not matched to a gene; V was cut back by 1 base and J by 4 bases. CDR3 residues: CASSQGGRAPETQYF. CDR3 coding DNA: TGTGCCAGCAGCCAAGGCGGGAGGGCCCCAGAGACCCAGTACTTC.

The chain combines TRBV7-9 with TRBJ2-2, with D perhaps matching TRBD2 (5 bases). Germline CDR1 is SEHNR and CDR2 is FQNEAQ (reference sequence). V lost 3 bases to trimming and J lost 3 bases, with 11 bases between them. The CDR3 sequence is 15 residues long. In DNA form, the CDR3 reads TGTGCCAGCAGCTTGGTAGGAGGATACACCGGGGAGCTGTTTTTT. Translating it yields CASSLVGGYTGELFF.

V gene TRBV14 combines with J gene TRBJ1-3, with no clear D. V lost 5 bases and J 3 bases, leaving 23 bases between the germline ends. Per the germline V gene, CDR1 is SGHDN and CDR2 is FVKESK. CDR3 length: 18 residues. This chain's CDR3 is CASSSLRALSVYGNTIYF. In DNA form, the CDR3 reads TGTGCCAGCAGCTCCCTCCGGGCTCTCTCAGTCTATGGAAACACCATATATTTT.

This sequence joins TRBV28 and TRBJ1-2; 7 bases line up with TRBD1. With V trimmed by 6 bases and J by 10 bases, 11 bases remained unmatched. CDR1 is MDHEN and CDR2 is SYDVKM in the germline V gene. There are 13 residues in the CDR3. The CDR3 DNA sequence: TGTGCCAGCAGCTTCGGACAGGCTCCGTCCTACACCTTC. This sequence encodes CASSFGQAPSYTF.

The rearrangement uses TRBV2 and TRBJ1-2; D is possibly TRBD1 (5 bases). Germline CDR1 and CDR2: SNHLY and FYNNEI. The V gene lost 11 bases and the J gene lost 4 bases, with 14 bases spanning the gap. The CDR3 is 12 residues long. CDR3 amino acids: CADGATTYGYTF. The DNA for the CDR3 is TGTGCCGACGGGGCTACAACCTATGGCTACACCTTC.

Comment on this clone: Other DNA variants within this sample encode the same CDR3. The CDR3 nucleotides are TGTGCCAGCAGGCCTACAGGGGTCCATGGCTACACCTTC. This encodes CASRPTGVHGYTF. The chain employs TRBV12-3 or TRBV12-4 and TRBJ1-2; 7 positions match TRBD1. Trimming cost V 6 bases and J 6 bases; bases outside gene matches: 7. The CDR3 consists of 13 residues.

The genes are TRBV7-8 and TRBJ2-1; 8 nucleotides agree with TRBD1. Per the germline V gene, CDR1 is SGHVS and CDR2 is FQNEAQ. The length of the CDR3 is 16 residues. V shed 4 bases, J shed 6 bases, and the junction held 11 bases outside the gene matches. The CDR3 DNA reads TGTGCCAGCAGCTCTAAACTGGGACAGGTCCGCAATGAGCAGTTCTTC. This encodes CASSSKLGQVRNEQFF.

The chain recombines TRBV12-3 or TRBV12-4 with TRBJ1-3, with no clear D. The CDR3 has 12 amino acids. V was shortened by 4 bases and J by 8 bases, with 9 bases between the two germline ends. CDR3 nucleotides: TGTGCCAGCAGTTCCCCCCCGGACACCATATATTTT. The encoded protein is CASSSPPDTIYF.

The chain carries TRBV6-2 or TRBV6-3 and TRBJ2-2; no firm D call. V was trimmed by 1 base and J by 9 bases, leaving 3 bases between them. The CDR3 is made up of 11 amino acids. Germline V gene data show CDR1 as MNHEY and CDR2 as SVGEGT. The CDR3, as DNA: TGTGCCAGCAGTTACTACTGGGAGCTGTTTTTT. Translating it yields CASSYYWELFF.

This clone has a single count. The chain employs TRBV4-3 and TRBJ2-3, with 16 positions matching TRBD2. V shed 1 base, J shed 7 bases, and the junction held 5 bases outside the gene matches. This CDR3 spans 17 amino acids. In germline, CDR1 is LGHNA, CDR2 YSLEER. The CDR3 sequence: CASSQVGLAGGMNTQYF. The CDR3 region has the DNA TGCGCCAGCAGCCAAGTGGGACTAGCGGGAGGGATGAATACGCAGTATTTT.